One sample yielded the 2 T cell receptor beta chains listed below, sequenced in a study of identical twins. MiXCR was run by TCRdb on the 5' RACE reads, yielding one entry per CDR3 protein. The sample comprises about 490,000 distinct CDR3 sequences, over 12% of which are singletons, and nearly 0.45% rests with the top ten. Separately, the same data were catalogued under a study of yellow fever vaccine responses in identical twins.

The specimen sequenced was CD4+ T cells sorted from blood. All receptors come from a woman under 30 in good health.

The rearrangement links TRBV10-1 to TRBJ2-7; 8 bases fit TRBD2. CDR1 and CDR2 from the germline V gene are WNHNN and SYGVQD (reference sequence). CDR3 length equals 17 residues. The ends lost 8 bases at V and 0 bases at J; junction bases unmatched: 15. The DNA of the CDR3 is TGCGCCAGCCCACCCGGGAGGGGAGGCGGGAGCTCCTACGAGCAGTACTTC. Translated: CASPPGRGGGSSYEQYF.

Many counts were recorded for this clonotype. The chain uses TRBV12-3 or TRBV12-4 and TRBJ1-1; D is perhaps TRBD1 (6 bases). Trimming cost V 1 base and J 2 bases, with 8 bases left between them. The CDR3 covers 14 residues. CDR3 sequence (DNA): TGTGCCAGCAGTTTAGACAGGGAAAACACTGAAGCTTTCTTT. Translating gives CASSLDRENTEAFF.